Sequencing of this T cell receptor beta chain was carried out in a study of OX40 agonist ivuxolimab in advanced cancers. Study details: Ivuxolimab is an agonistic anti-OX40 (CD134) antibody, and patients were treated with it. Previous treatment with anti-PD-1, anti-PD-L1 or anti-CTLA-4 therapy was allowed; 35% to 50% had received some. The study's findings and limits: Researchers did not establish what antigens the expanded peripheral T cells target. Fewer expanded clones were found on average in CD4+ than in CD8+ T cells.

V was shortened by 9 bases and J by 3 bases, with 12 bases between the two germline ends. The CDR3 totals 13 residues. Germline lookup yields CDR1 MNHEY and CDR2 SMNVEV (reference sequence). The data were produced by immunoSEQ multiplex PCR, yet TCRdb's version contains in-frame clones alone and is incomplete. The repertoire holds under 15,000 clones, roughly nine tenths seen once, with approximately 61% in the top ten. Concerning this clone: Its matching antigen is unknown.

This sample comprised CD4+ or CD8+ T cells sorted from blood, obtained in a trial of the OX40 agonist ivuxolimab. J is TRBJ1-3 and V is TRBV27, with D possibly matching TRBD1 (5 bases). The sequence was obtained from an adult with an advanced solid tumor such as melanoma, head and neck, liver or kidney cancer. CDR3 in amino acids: CARKRGIGNTIYF. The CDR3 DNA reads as TGTGCCAGAAAAAGGGGAATTGGAAACACCATATATTTT.